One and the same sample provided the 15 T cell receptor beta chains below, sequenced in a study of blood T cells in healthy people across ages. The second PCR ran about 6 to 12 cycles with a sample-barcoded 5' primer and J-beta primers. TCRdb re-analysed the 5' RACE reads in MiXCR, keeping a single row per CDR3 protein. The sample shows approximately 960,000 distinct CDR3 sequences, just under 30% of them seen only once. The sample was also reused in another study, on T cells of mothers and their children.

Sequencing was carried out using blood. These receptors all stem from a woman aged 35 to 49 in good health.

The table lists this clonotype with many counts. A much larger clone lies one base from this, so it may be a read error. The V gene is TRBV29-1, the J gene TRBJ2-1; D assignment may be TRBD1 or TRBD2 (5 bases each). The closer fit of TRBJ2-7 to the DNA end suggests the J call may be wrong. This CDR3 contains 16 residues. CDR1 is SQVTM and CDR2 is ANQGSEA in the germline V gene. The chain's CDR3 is CSAEGFGGNIYNEQYF. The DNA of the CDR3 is TGCAGCGCCGAAGGGTTTGGGGGTAATATCTACAATGAGCAGTACTTC.

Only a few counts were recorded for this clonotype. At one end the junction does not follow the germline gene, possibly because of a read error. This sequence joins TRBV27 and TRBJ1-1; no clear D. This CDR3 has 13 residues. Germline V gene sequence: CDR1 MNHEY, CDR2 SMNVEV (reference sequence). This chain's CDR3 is CASSYDRDTEAFF. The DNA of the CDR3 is TGTGCCAGCAGTTACGACCGTGACACCGAAGCTTTCTTT.

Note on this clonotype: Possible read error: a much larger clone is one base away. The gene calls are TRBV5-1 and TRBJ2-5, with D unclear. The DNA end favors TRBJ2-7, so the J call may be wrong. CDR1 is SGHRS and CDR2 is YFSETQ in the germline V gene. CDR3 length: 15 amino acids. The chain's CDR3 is CASSLEGYTSYEQYF. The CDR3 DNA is TGCGCCAGCAGCTTGGAAGGGTATACATCTTACGAGCAGTACTTC.

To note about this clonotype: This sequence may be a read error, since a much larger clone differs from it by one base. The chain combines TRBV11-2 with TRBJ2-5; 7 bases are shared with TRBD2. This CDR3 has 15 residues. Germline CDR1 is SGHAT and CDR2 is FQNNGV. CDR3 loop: CAGSLGRGSGETQYF. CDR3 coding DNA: TGTGCCGGCAGCTTAGGGCGGGGGTCGGGAGAGACCCAGTACTTC.

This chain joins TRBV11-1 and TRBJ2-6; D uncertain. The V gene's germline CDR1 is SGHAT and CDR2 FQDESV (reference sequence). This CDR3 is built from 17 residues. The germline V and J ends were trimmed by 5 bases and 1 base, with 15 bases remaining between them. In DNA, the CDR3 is TGTGCCAGCAGCCCCTGGGCGGTTAGGTCTGGGGCCAACGTCCTGACTTTC. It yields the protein CASSPWAVRSGANVLTF.

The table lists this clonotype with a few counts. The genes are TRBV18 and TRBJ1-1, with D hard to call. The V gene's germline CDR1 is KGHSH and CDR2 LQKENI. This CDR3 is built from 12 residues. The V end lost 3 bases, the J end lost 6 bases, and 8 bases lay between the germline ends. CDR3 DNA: TGTGCCAGCTCACCCCTGGGCTCTGAAGCTTTCTTT. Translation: CASSPLGSEAFF.

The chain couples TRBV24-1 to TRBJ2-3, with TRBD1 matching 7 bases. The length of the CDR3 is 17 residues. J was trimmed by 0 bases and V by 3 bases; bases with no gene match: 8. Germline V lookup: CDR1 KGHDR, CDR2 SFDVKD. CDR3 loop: CATSDLTGNPSTDTQYF. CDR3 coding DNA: TGTGCCACCAGTGATCTGACAGGGAACCCTAGCACAGATACGCAGTATTTT.

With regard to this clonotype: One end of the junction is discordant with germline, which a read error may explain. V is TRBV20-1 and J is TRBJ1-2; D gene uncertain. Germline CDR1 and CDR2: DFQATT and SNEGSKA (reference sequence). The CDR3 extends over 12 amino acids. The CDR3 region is CRARGVGYGYTF. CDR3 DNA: TGCAGGGCTAGAGGCGTGGGCTATGGCTACACCTTC.

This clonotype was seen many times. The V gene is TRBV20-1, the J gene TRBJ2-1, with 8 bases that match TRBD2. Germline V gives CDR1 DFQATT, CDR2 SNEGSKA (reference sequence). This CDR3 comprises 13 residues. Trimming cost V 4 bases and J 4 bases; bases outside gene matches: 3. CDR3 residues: CSAMRGVYNEQFF. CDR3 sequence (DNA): TGCAGTGCTATGCGGGGGGTTTACAATGAGCAGTTCTTC.

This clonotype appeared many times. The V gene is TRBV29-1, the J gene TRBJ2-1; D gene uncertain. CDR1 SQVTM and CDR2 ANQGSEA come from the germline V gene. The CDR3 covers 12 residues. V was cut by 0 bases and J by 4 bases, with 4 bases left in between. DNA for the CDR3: TGCAGCGTTGAAGATCGATACAATGAGCAGTTCTTC. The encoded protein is CSVEDRYNEQFF.

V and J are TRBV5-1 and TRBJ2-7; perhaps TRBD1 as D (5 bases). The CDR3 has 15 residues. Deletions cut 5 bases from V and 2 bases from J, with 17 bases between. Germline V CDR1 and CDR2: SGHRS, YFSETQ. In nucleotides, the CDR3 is TGCGCCAGCAGTGGCTCCCCGACAGAAGCCTACGAGCAGTACTTC. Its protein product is CASSGSPTEAYEQYF.

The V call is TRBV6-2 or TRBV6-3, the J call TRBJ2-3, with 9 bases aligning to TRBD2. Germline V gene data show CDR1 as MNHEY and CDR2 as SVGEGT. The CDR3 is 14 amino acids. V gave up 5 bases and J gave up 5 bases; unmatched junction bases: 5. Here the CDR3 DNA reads TGTGCCAGCAGTCGCGGGGGGGCCGAAGATACGCAGTATTTT. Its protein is CASSRGGAEDTQYF.

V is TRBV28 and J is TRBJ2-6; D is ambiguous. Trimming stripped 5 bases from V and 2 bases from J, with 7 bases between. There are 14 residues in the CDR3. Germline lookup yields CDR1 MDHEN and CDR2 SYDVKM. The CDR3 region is CASSPYAGANVLTF. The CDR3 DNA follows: TGTGCCAGCAGTCCTTACGCTGGGGCCAACGTCCTGACTTTC.

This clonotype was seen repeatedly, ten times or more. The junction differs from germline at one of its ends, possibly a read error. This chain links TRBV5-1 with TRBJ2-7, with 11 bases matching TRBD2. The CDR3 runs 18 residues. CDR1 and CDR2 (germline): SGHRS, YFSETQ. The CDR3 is CAGSLGLAGGLSSYEQYF. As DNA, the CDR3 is TGCGCCGGCAGCTTAGGGCTAGCGGGGGGCCTAAGCTCCTACGAGCAGTACTTC.

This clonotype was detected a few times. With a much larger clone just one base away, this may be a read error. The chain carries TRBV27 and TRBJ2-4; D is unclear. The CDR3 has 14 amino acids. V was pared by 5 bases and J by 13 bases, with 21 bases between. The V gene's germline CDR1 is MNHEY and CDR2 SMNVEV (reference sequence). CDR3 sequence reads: CASSPGYSYNEQYF. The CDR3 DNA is TGTGCCAGCAGTCCGGGTTATTCCTACAATGAGCAGTACTTC.